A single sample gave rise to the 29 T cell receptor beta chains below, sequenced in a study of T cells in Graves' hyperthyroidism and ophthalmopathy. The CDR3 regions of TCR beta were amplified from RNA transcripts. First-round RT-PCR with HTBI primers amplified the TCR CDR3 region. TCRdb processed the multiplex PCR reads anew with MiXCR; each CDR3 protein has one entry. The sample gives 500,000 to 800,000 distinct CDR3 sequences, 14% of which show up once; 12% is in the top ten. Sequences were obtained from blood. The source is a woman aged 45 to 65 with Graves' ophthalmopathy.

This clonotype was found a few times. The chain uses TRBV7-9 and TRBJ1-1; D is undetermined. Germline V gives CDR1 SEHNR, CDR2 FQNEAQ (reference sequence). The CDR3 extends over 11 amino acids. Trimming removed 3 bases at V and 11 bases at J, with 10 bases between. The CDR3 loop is CASSLGWEAFF. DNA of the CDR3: TGTGCCAGCAGCTTGGGTTGGGAGGCTTTCTTT.

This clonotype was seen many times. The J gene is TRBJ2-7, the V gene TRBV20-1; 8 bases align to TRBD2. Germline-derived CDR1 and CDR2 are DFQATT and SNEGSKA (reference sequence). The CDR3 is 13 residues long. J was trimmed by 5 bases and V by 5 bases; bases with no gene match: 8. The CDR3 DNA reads TGCAGTGCTCCGGGACTAGTTGTACACGAGCAGTACTTC. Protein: CSAPGLVVHEQYF.

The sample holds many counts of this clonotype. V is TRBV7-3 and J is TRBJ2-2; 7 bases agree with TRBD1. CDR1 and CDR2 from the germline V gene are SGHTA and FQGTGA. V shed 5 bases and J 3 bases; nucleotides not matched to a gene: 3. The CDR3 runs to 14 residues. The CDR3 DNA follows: TGTGCCAGCAGCACCACAGGGGACACCGGGGAGCTGTTTTTT. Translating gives CASSTTGDTGELFF.

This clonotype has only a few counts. CDR3 sequence: CAISDGRGSLNYGYTF. In DNA form, the CDR3 reads TGTGCCATCAGTGACGGCAGGGGATCTCTTAACTATGGCTACACCTTC. The rearrangement links TRBV10-3 to TRBJ1-2; D is perhaps TRBD1 (6 bases). This CDR3 comprises 16 residues. The V end was cut by 3 bases, the J end by 1 base, with 15 bases between. Per the germline V gene, CDR1 is ENHRY and CDR2 is SYGVKD.

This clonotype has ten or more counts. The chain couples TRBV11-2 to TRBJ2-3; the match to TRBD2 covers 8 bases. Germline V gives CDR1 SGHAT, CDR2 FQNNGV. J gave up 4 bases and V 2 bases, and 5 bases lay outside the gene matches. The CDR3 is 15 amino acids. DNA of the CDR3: TGTGCCAGCAGCTTACCGGTCGGGGGGGCAGATACGCAGTATTTT. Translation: CASSLPVGGADTQYF. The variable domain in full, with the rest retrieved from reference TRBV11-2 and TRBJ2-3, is EAGVAQSPRYKIIEKRQSVAFWCNPISGHATLYWYQQILGQGPKLLIQFQNNGVVDDSQLPKDRFSAERLKGVDSTLKIQPAKLEDSAVYLCASSLPVGGADTQYFGPGTRLTVL.

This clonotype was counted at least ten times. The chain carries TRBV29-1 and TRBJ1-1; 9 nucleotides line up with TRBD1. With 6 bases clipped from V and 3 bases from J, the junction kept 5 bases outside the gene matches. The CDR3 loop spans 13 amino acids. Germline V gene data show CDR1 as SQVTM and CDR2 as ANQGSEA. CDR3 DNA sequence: TGCAGCGTCGACAGGGGGGGGGACACTGAAGCTTTCTTT. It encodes CSVDRGGDTEAFF.

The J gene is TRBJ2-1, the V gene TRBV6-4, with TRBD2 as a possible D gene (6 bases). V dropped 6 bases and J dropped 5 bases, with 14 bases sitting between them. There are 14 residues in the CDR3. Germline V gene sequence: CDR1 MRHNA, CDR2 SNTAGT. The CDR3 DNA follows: TGTGCCAGCAGCGATGGAGGGACCGACAATGAGCAGTTCTTC. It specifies CASSDGGTDNEQFF.

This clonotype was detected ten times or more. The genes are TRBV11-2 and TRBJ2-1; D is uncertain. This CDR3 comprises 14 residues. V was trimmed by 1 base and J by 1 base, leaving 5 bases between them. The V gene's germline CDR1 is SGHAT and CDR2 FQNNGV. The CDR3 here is CASSLVVSYNEQFF. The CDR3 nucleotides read TGTGCCAGCAGCTTAGTTGTTTCCTACAATGAGCAGTTCTTC.

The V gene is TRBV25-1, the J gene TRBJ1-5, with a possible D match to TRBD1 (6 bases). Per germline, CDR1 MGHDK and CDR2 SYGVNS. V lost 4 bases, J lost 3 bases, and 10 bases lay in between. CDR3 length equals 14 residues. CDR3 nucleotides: TGTGCCAGCAGTGGCGACAGGTTCAATCAGCCCCAGCATTTT. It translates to CASSGDRFNQPQHF.

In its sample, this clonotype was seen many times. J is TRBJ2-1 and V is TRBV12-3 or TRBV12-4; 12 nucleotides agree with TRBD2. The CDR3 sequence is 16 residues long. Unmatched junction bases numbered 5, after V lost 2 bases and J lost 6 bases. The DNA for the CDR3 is TGTGCCAGCAGTTTACTACTAGCGGGAGGTACCAATGAGCAGTTCTTC. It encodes CASSLLLAGGTNEQFF.

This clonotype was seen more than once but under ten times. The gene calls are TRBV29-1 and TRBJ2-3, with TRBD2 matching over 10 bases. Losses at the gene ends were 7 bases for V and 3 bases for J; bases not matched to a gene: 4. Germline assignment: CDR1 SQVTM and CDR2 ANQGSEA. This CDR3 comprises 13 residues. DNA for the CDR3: TGCAGCGAGAGTAGCGGGGGGACAGATACGCAGTATTTT. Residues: CSESSGGTDTQYF.

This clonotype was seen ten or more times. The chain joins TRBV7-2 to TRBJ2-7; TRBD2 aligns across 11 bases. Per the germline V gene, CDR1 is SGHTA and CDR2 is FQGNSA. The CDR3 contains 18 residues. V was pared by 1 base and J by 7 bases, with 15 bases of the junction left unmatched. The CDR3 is CASSLEVAGGPPIREQYF. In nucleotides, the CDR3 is TGTGCCAGCAGCTTAGAGGTAGCGGGAGGGCCCCCGATAAGAGAGCAGTACTTC.

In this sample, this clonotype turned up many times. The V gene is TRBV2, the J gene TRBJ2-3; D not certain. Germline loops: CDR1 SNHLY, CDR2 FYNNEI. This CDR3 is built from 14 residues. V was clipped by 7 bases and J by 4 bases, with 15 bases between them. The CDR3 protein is CASTARSVADTQYF. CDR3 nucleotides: TGTGCCAGCACTGCGCGATCTGTGGCAGATACGCAGTATTTT.

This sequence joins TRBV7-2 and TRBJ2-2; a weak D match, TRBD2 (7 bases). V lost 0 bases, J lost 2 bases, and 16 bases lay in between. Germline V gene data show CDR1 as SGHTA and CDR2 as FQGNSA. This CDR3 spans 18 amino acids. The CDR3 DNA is TGTGCCAGCAGCTTAGCTGGGGTGGGGGGGGCCAACACCGGGGAGCTGTTTTTT. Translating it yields CASSLAGVGGANTGELFF.

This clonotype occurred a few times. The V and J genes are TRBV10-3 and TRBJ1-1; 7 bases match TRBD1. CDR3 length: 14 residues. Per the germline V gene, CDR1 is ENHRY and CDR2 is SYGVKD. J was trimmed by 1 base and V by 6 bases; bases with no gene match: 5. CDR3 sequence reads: CAIREQGTNTEAFF. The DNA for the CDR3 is TGTGCCATCAGGGAACAGGGGACGAACACTGAAGCTTTCTTT.

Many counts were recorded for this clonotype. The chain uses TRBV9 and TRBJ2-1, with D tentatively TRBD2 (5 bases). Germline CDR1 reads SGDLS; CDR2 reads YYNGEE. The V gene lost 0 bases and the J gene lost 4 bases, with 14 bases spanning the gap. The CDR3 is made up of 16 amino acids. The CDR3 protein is CASSVDMDWGYNEQFF. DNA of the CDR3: TGTGCCAGCAGCGTAGATATGGACTGGGGATACAATGAGCAGTTCTTC.

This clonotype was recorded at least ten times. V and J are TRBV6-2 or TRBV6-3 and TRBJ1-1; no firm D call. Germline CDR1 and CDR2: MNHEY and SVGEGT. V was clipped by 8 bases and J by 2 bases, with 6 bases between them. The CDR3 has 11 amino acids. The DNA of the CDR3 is TGTGCCAGCTTGGACAACACTGAAGCTTTCTTT. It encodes CASLDNTEAFF.

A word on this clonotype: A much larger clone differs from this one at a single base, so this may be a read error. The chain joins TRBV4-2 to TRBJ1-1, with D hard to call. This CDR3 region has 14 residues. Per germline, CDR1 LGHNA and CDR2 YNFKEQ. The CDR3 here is CAGSHPGRETEAFF. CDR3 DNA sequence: TGTGCCGGCAGCCATCCTGGACGGGAAACTGAAGCTTTCTTT.

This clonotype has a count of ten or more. CDR3 in DNA: TGTGCCAGCACCCGGGACAGGGATTTGGGTGAGCAGTTCTTC. This translates into CASTRDRDLGEQFF. The genes are TRBV7-2 and TRBJ2-1, with 9 bases identical to TRBD1. Germline values: CDR1 SGHTA, CDR2 FQGNSA. This CDR3 contains 14 residues. Trimming cost V 7 bases and J 9 bases; bases outside gene matches: 10. The whole variable domain, remainder taken from reference TRBV7-2 and TRBJ2-1, is GAGVSQSPSNKVTEKGKDVELRCDPISGHTALYWYRQSLGQGLEFLIYFQGNSAPDKSGLPSDRFSAERTGGSVSTLTIQRTQQEDSAVYLCASTRDRDLGEQFFGPGTRLTVL.

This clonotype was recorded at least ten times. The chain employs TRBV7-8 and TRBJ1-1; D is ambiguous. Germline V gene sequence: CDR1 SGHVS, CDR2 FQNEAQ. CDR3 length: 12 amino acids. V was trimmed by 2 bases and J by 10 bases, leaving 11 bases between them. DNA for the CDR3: TGTGCCAGCAGCTTATATTCCCATGGAGCTTTCTTT. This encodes CASSLYSHGAFF.

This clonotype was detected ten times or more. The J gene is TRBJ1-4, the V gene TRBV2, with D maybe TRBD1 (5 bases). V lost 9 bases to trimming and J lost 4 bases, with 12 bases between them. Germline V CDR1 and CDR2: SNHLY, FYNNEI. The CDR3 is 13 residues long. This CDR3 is CARRQLVNEKLFF. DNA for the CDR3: TGTGCCAGAAGACAGCTAGTTAATGAAAAACTGTTTTTT.

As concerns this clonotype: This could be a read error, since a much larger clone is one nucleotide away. CDR3 sequence reads: CAGSPTRGSGNEQFF. The CDR3 bases are TGCGCCGGCAGCCCTACCAGGGGGTCAGGTAATGAGCAGTTCTTC. This rearrangement joins TRBV7-2 to TRBJ2-1, with 7 positions matching TRBD1. The CDR3 length is 15 residues. Germline CDR1 reads SGHTA; CDR2 reads FQGNSA.

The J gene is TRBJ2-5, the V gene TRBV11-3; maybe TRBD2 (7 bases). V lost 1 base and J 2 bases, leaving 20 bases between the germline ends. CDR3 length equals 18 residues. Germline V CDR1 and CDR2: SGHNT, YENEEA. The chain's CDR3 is CASSLGALAEGGQETQYF. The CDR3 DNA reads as TGTGCCAGCAGCTTAGGGGCCCTAGCGGAGGGGGGACAAGAGACCCAGTACTTC.

In DNA, the CDR3 is TGTGCCAGCAGCTTTTCCGGGACAGTTAAAGGCTACACCTTC. It is translated as CASSFSGTVKGYTF. The chain combines TRBV6-1 with TRBJ1-2, with 7 bases that match TRBD1. The CDR3 runs 14 residues. Germline assignment: CDR1 MNHNS and CDR2 SASEGT. The junction had 12 bases not matched to a gene; V was cut back by 6 bases and J by 8 bases.

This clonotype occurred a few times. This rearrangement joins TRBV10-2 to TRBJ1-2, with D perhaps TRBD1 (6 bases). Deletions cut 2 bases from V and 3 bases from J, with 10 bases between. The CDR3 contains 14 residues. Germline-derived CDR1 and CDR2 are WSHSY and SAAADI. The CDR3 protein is CASSEGGSYYGYTF. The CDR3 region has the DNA TGCGCCAGCAGTGAGGGGGGCAGCTACTATGGCTACACCTTC.

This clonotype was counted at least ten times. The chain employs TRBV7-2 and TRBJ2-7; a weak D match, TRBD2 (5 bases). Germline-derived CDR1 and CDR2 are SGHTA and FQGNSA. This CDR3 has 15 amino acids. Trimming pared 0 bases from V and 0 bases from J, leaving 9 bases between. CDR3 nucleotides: TGTGCCAGCAGCTTAGCTTTCGGGATCTCCTACGAGCAGTACTTC. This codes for CASSLAFGISYEQYF.

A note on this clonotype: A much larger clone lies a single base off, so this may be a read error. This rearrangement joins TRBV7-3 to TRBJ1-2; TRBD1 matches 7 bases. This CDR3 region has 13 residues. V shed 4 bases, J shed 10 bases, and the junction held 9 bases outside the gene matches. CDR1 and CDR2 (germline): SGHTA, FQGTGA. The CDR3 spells CASSYSTGNVYTF. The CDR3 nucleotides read TGTGCCAGCAGCTATTCGACAGGGAACGTCTACACCTTC.

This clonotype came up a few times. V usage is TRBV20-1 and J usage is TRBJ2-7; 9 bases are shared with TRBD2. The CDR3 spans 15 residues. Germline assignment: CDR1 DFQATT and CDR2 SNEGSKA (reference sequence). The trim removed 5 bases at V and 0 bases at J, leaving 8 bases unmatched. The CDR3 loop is CSALAGERGSYEQYF. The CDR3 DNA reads TGCAGTGCTTTAGCGGGAGAAAGAGGCTCCTACGAGCAGTACTTC.

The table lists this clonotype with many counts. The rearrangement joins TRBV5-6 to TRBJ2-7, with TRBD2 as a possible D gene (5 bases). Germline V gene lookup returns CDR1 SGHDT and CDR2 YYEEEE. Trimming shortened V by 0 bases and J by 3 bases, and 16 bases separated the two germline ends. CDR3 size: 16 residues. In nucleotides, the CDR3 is TGTGCCAGCAGCTTGGAGCTCAGAGGGTCTCTCTACGAGCAGTACTTC. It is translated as CASSLELRGSLYEQYF.